This T cell receptor beta chain derives from a study of T cells expressing NK-cell markers. Study-level information: Repertoire data for TCR beta were derived from sorted T cells (CD3+CD56+NKG2C+, CD3+CD56+NKG2C- and CD3+CD56-NKG2C+).

Per germline, CDR1 MGHDK and CDR2 SYGVNS. CDR3 length: 15 residues. TCRdb reanalyzed the 5' RACE reads and collapses them to one entry per CDR3 protein, without DNA. This table lists almost 450,000 distinct CDR3 sequences. The TCR originated in a woman aged 18 to 69 in good health. The chain uses TRBV25-1 and TRBJ1-5; the D call from TCRdb, TRBD1, cannot be confirmed without DNA. Material: blood T cells: a sorted CD56 or NKG2C T cell subset, CD4+ or CD8+ T cells, or bulk PBMC T cells (not recorded which). The CDR3 here is CASSTDRAGNQPQHF.